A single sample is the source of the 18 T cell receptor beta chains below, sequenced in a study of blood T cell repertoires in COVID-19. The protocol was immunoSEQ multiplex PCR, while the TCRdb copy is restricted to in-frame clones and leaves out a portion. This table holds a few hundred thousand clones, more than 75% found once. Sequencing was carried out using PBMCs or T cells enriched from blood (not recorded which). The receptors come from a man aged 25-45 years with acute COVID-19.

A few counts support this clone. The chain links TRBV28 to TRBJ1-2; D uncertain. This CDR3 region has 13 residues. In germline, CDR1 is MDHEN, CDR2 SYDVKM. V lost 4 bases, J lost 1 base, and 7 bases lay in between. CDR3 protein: CASSSDNNYGYTF. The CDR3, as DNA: TGTGCCAGCAGTTCCGACAATAACTATGGCTACACCTTC.

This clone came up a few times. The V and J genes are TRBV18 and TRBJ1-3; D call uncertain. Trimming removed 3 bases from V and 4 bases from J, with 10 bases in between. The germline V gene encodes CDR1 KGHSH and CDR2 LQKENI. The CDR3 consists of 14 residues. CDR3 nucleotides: TGTGCCAGCTCACCGGGAGGGTCCGGAAACACCATATATTTT. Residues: CASSPGGSGNTIYF.

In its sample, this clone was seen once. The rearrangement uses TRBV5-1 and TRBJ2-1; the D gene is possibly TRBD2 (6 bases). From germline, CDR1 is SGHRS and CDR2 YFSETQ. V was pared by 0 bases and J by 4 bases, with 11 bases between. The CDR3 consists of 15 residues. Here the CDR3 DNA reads TGCGCCAGCAGCTTGGTGGAGGGGACGTACAATGAGCAGTTCTTC. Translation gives CASSLVEGTYNEQFF.

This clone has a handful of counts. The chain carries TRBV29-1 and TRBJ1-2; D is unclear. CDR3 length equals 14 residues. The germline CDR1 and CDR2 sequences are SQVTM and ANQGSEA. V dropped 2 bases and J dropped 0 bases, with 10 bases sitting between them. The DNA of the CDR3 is TGCAGCGTTGAATGGCAAAGAACTAACTATGGCTACACCTTC. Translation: CSVEWQRTNYGYTF.

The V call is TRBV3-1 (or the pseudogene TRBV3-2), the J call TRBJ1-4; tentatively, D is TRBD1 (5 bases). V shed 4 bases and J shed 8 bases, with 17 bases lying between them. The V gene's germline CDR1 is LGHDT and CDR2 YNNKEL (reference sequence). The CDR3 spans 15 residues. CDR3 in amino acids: CASSPTGPSGEKLFF. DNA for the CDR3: TGTGCCAGCAGCCCTACGGGCCCCTCAGGGGAAAAACTGTTTTTT.

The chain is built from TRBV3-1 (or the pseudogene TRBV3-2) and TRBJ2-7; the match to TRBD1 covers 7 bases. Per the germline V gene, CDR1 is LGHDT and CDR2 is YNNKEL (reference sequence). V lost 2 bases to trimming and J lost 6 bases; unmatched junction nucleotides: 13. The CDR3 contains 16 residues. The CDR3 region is CASSQLLGQSTSEQYF. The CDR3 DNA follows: TGTGCCAGCAGCCAATTACTGGGACAGAGCACTTCCGAGCAGTACTTC.

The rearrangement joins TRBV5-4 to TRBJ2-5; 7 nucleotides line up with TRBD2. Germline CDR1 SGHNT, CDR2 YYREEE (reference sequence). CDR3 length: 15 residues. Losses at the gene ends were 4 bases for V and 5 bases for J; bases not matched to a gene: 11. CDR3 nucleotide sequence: TGTGCCAGCAGCCCCGGGGAGGGGATGGGTGAGACCCAGTACTTC. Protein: CASSPGEGMGETQYF.

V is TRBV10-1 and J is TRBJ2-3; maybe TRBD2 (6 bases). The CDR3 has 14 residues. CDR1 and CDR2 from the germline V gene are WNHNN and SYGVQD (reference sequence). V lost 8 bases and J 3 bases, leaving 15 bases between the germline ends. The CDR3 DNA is TGCGCCAGCTCCCAGGAGGGGATGACAGATACGCAGTATTTT. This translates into CASSQEGMTDTQYF.

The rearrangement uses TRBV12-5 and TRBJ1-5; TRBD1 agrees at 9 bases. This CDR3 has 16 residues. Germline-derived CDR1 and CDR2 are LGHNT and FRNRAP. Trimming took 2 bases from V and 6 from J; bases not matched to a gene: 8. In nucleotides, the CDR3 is TGTGCTAGTGGTTTGCTTACCGGGACAGGGTTTCAGCCCCAGCATTTT. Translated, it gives CASGLLTGTGFQPQHF.

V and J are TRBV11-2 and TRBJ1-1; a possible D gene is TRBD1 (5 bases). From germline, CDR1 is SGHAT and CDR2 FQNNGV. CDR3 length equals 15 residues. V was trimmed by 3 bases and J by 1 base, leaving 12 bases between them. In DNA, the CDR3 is TGTGCCAGCAGCTTGCTCGCCGGGGGGAACACTGAAGCTTTCTTT. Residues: CASSLLAGGNTEAFF.

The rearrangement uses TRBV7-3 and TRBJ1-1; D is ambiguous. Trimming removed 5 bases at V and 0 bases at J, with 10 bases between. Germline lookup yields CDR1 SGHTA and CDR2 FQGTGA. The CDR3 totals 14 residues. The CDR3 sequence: CASSPGNMNTEAFF. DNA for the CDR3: TGTGCCAGCAGCCCAGGCAATATGAACACTGAAGCTTTCTTT.

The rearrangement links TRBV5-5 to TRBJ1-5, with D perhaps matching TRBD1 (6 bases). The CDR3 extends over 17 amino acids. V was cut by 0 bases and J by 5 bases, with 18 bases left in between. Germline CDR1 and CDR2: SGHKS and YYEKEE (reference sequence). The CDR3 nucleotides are TGTGCCAGCAGCTTGGCGGGGGGCAGCCTTGGAGATCAGCCCCAGCATTTT. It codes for CASSLAGGSLGDQPQHF. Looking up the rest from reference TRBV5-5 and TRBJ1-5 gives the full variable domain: DAGVTQSPTHLIKTRGQQVTLRCSPISGHKSVSWYQQVLGQGPQFIFQYYEKEERGRGNFPDRFSARQFPNYSSELNVNALLLGDSALYLCASSLAGGSLGDQPQHFGDGTRLSIL.

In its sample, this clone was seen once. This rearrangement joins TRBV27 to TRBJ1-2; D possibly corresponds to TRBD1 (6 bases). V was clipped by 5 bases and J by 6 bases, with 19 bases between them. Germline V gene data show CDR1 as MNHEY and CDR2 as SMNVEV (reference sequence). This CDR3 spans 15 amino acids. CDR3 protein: CASSNRGGRVDGYTF. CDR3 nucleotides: TGTGCCAGCAGTAACCGCGGGGGCAGGGTCGATGGCTACACCTTC.

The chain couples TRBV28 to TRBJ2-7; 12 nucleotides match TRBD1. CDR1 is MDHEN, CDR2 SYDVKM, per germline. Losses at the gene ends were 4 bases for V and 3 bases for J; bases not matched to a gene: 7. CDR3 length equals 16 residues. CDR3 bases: TGTGCCAGCAGTTCTCCCGGGACAGGGGGCAGCTACGAGCAGTACTTC. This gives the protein CASSSPGTGGSYEQYF.

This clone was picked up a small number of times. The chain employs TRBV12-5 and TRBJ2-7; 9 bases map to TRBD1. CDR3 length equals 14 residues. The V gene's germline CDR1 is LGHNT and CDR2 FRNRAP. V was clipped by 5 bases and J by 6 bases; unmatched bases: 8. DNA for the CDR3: TGTGCTAGTGGTCAAACAGGGGGCTCGTCCGAGCAGTACTTC. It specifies CASGQTGGSSEQYF.

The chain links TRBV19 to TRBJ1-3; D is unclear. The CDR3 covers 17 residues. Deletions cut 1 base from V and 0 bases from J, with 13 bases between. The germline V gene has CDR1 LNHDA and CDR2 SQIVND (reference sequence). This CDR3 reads CASSIVYPAGSGNTIYF. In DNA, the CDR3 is TGTGCCAGTAGTATAGTTTATCCCGCGGGCTCTGGAAACACCATATATTTT.

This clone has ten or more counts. CDR3: CASSPRGNTGELFF. In DNA, the CDR3 is TGCGCCAGCAGCCCCCGGGGGAACACCGGGGAGCTGTTTTTT. The chain links TRBV5-1 to TRBJ2-2, with a tentative D call TRBD2 (5 bases). This CDR3 spans 14 amino acids. Germline lookup yields CDR1 SGHRS and CDR2 YFSETQ. Trimming took 4 bases from V and 1 from J, leaving 8 bases between them.

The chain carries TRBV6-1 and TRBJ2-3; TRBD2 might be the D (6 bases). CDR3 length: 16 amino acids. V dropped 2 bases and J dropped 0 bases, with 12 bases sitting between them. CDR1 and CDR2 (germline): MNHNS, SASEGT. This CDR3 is CASSERGGVSTDTQYF. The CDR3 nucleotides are TGTGCCAGCAGTGAACGTGGCGGGGTTAGCACAGATACGCAGTATTTT.